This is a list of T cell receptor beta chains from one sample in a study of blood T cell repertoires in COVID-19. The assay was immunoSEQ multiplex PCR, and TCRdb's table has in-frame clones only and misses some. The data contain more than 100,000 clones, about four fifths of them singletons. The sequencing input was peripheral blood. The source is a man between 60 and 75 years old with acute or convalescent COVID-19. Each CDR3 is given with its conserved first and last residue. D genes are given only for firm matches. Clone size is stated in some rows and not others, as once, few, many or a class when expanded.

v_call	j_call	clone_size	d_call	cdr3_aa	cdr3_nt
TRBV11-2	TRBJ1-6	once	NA	CASSPRGAGNSPLHF	TGTGCCAGCAGCCCACGGGGGGCGGGAAATTCACCCCTCCACTTT
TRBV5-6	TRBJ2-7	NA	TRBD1	CASSIVPGQNYEQYF	TGTGCCAGCAGCATTGTTCCGGGACAGAATTACGAGCAGTACTTC
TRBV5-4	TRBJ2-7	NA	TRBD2	CASSLDRGLAGGEQYF	TGTGCCAGCAGCTTGGATCGGGGACTAGCGGGGGGCGAGCAGTACTTC
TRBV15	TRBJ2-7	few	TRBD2	CATSTGLAGVGEQYF	TGTGCCACCAGCACTGGACTAGCGGGAGTGGGAGAGCAGTACTTC
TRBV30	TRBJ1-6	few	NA	CAWDGQGPNSPLHF	TGTGCCTGGGATGGGCAGGGGCCGAATTCACCCCTCCACTTT
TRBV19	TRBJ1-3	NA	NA	CASKREHSGNTIYF	TGTGCCAGTAAGAGGGAACACTCTGGAAACACCATATATTTT
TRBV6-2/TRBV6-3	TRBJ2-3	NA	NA	CASSLVLAWDTQYF	TGTGCCAGCAGTTTGGTTCTAGCATGGGATACGCAGTATTTT
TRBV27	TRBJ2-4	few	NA	CASSPSYIQYF	TGTGCCAGCAGTCCGAGTTACATTCAGTACTTC
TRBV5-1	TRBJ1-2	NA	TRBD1	CASSLGDRNYGYTF	TGCGCCAGCAGCTTGGGGGACAGAAACTATGGCTACACCTTC
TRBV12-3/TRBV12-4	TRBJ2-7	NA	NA	CASRDYPYEQYF	TGTGCCAGCAGGGACTATCCCTACGAGCAGTACTTC
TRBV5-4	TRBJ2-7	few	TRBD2	CASSSSGSHEQYF	TGTGCCAGCAGCTCTAGCGGGAGCCACGAGCAGTACTTC
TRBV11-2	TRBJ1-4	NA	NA	CASSPSGTFEKLFF	TGTGCCAGCAGCCCGAGCGGGACATTTGAAAAACTGTTTTTT
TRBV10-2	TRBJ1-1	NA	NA	CATRRDSVSKAFF	TGCGCCACCCGCCGGGACTCCGTTTCTAAAGCTTTCTTT
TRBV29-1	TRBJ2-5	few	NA	CSQGVQETQYF	TGCAGCCAAGGGGTTCAAGAGACCCAGTACTTC
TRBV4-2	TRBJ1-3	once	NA	CASSQDPSSGNTIYF	TGTGCCAGCAGCCAAGATCCCAGCTCTGGAAACACCATATATTTT
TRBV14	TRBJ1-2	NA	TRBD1	CASSRQGITGYTF	TGTGCCAGCAGCCGACAGGGAATCACTGGCTACACCTTC
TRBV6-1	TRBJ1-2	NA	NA	CASSEEAGNGYGYTF	TGTGCCAGCAGTGAAGAAGCAGGGAACGGCTATGGCTACACCTTC
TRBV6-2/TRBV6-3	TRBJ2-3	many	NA	CASSPTRRLSTDTQYF	TGTGCCAGCAGTCCAACCCGGAGGCTCAGCACAGATACGCAGTATTTT
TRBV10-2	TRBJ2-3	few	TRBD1	CASTLGRGSDTQYF	TGCGCCAGCACCTTGGGCAGGGGGTCAGATACGCAGTATTTT
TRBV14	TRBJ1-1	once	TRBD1	CASSPSDRGRRGTEAFF	TGTGCCAGCAGCCCGTCGGACAGGGGGCGGCGTGGCACTGAAGCTTTCTTT
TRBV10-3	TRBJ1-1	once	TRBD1	CAIAQGGLNTEAFF	TGTGCCATCGCCCAGGGGGGATTGAACACTGAAGCTTTCTTT
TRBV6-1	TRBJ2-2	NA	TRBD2	CASSAVAGGWTGELFF	TGTGCCAGCAGTGCTGTAGCGGGAGGGTGGACCGGGGAGCTGTTTTTT
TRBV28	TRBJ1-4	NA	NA	CASSYRHRVTNEKLFF	TGTGCCAGCAGTTACCGCCACAGGGTAACTAATGAAAAACTGTTTTTT
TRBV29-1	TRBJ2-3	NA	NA	CSAPIAAAPTDTQYF	TGCAGCGCTCCGATAGCGGCGGCCCCCACAGATACGCAGTATTTT
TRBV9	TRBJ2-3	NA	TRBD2	CASSVRGRADTQYF	TGTGCCAGCAGCGTACGCGGGAGAGCAGATACGCAGTATTTT
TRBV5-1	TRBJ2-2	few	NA	CASSLGQNTGELFF	TGCGCCAGCAGCTTGGGGCAGAACACCGGGGAGCTGTTTTTT
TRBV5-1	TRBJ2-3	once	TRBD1	CASSLQGASTDTQYF	TGCGCCAGCAGCTTACAGGGGGCTAGCACAGATACGCAGTATTTT
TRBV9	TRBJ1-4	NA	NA	CASSVDPGATNEKLFF	TGTGCCAGCAGCGTAGATCCCGGAGCAACTAATGAAAAACTGTTTTTT
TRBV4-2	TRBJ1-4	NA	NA	CASSQDRGQINEKLFF	TGTGCCAGCAGCCAAGATCGCGGACAGATTAATGAAAAACTGTTTTTT
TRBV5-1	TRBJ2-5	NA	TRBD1	CASSFGQGQQETQYF	TGCGCCAGCAGCTTTGGACAGGGGCAACAAGAGACCCAGTACTTC
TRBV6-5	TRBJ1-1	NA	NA	CASRRRGKTEAFF	TGTGCCAGCAGGCGAAGAGGTAAGACTGAAGCTTTCTTT
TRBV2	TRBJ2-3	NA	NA	CASSEAEPTQYF	TGTGCCAGCAGTGAAGCAGAGCCTACGCAGTATTTT
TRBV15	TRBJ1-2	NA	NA	CATSRDGTLQEGYTF	TGTGCCACCAGCAGAGATGGGACTCTCCAGGAGGGCTACACCTTC
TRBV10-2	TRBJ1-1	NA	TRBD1	CASRQGVLSQEAFF	TGCGCCAGCCGACAGGGGGTGTTGTCCCAAGAAGCTTTCTTT
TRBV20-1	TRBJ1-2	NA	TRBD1	CSASETTGVYGYTF	TGCAGTGCTAGTGAGACGACAGGGGTCTATGGCTACACCTTC
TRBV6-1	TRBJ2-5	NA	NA	CASSEGQLDQETQYF	TGTGCCAGCAGTGAGGGTCAGCTAGATCAAGAGACCCAGTACTTC
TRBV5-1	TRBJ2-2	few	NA	CASSSKNTGELFF	TGCGCCAGCAGCTCCAAGAACACCGGGGAGCTGTTTTTT
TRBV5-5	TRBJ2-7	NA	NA	CASSLGASEAYEQYF	TGTGCCAGCAGCTTGGGGGCTAGCGAAGCCTACGAGCAGTACTTC
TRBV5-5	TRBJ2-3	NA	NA	CASSFTWRGTDTQYF	TGTGCCAGCAGCTTTACGTGGCGGGGCACAGATACGCAGTATTTT
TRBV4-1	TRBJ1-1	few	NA	CASSQLQGLDTEAFF	TGCGCCAGCAGCCAGCTACAGGGTCTTGACACTGAAGCTTTCTTT
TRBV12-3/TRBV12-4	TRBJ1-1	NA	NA	CASRPTKNTEAFF	TGTGCCAGCAGACCGACAAAGAACACTGAAGCTTTCTTT
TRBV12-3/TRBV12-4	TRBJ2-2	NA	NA	CASRQGLGELFF	TGTGCCAGCAGACAGGGTTTAGGGGAGCTGTTTTTT
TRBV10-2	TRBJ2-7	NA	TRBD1	CASSESTGVGWEQYF	TGCGCCAGCAGTGAGTCGACAGGGGTCGGATGGGAGCAGTACTTC
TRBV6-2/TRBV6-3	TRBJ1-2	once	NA	CASSDRQAPNYGYTF	TGTGCCAGCAGTGACAGACAGGCGCCAAATTATGGCTACACCTTC
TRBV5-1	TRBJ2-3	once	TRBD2	CASSLGMGAGARSDTQYF	TGCGCCAGCAGCTTGGGGATGGGTGCGGGAGCCAGGTCAGATACGCAGTATTTT
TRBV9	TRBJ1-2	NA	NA	CASSDPGQFGYTF	TGTGCCAGCAGCGACCCTGGACAGTTTGGCTACACCTTC